The clone carrying this TCR beta chain has just a few counts. These data are taken from a study of blood T cell repertoires in COVID-19. Turning to the study itself: Specimens from acute and convalescent COVID-19 originated in the United States, Italy and Spain.

The germline CDR1 and CDR2 sequences are SGDLS and YYNGEE. The CDR3 is 15 residues long. Deletions cut 2 bases from V and 7 bases from J, with 16 bases between. The authors' processing: Reference gene primer amplification in the assay estimated nucleated cell counts. Generated by immunoSEQ multiplex PCR, the TCRdb table keeps only in-frame clones and is missing some. Clonal size and the V and J genes are those of that table, whereas D and trimming came from the DNA. The sample lists 200,000 to 300,000 clones; around 88% were seen once. Sequencing was done on a sample of peripheral blood. J is TRBJ2-1 and V is TRBV9; possible D gene TRBD2, 6 bases. The receptor comes from a woman aged 25 to 39 who had recovered from COVID-19. CDR3 coding DNA: TGTGCCAGCAGCGTCGGAGGGATCAGTAGAAATGAGCAGTTCTTC. Amino acid sequence: CASSVGGISRNEQFF. The full variable domain, its missing parts supplied by reference TRBV9 and TRBJ2-1, is DSGVTQTPKHLITATGQRVTLRCSPRSGDLSVYWYQQSLDQGLQFLIQYYNGEERAKGNILERFSAQQFPDLHSELNLSSLELGDSALYFCASSVGGISRNEQFFGPGTRLTVL.